This passage covers 31 T cell receptor beta chains from one sample sequenced in a study of spatial heterogeneity in lung cancer. Time point here: sample taken at primary tumor resection. No cell sorting; template was whole RNA from tumor, lung tissue or PBMC. TCRdb reprocessed the 5' RACE reads with MiXCR, giving one entry per CDR3 protein. The repertoire holds tens of thousands of distinct CDR3 sequences, over 6% seen once, with 13% to 15% in the top ten. The material sequenced was PBMCs, taken at surgery. Source of these receptors: a male donor with early-stage non-small cell lung cancer.

This clonotype has more than one count but fewer than ten. This rearrangement joins TRBV4-2 to TRBJ2-3; a possible D gene is TRBD2 (5 bases). The V gene lost 0 bases and the J gene lost 2 bases, with 15 bases spanning the gap. The CDR3 is made up of 17 amino acids. Per the germline V gene, CDR1 is LGHNA and CDR2 is YNFKEQ. Written as DNA, the CDR3 is TGTGCCAGCAGCCAAGATTTACGAGCGGTCCTCACAGATACGCAGTATTTT. Translating it yields CASSQDLRAVLTDTQYF.

Only a few counts were recorded for this clonotype. The gene calls are TRBV20-1 and TRBJ2-4, with D possibly matching TRBD2 (6 bases). V was clipped by 5 bases and J by 5 bases, with 19 bases between them. Germline loops: CDR1 DFQATT, CDR2 SNEGSKA (reference sequence). This CDR3 is 15 amino acids long. The DNA of the CDR3 is TGCAGTGCTGGAGGGCCACAGGTGGCGGAAAACATTCAGTACTTC. It is translated as CSAGGPQVAENIQYF.

This clonotype was seen only a few times. The chain recombines TRBV6-2 or TRBV6-3 with TRBJ1-5, with 7 bases lining up with TRBD1. The CDR3 covers 12 residues. Losses at the gene ends were 8 bases for V and 5 bases for J; bases not matched to a gene: 3. Germline V lookup: CDR1 MNHEY, CDR2 SVGEGT. The CDR3, as DNA: TGTGCCAGCGGCCAGGGGGATCAGCCCCAGCATTTT. Translation gives CASGQGDQPQHF.

In its sample, this clonotype was seen many times. This chain joins TRBV24-1 and TRBJ2-3, with 11 positions matching TRBD2. Germline V lookup: CDR1 KGHDR, CDR2 SFDVKD. The length of the CDR3 is 16 residues. Losses at the gene ends were 3 bases for V and 4 bases for J; bases not matched to a gene: 5. The CDR3 coding sequence is TGTGCCACCAGTGATGCACTAGCGGGAGAGGCAGATACGCAGTATTTT. Translated, it gives CATSDALAGEADTQYF.

This clonotype was recorded at least ten times. The chain employs TRBV10-3 and TRBJ1-4; D not resolved. The germline CDR1 and CDR2 sequences are ENHRY and SYGVKD. There are 12 residues in the CDR3. The V end was cut by 2 bases, the J end by 17 bases, with 15 bases between. CDR3: CAISEGTDPQFF. CDR3 nucleotide sequence: TGTGCCATCAGTGAGGGAACCGACCCCCAATTTTTT.

The CDR3 DNA reads TGTGCCAGCAGCGGGGACAGGGTTTCGGAAAGAAACACCATATATTTT. Amino acids: CASSGDRVSERNTIYF. The genes are TRBV6-1 and TRBJ1-3; 9 bases fit TRBD1. Per germline, CDR1 MNHNS and CDR2 SASEGT. V was pared by 6 bases and J by 5 bases, with 11 bases of the junction left unmatched. The CDR3 runs 16 residues.

This clonotype was picked up many times. The J gene is TRBJ2-2, the V gene TRBV4-1; maybe TRBD2 (6 bases). Germline V gene lookup returns CDR1 MGHRA and CDR2 YSYEKL. CDR3 size: 17 residues. Trimming took off 2 bases at V and 1 base at J, with 14 bases between the two ends. The CDR3 DNA reads as TGCGCCAGCAGCCAACTGACGTACGGGGGGAACACCGGGGAGCTGTTTTTT. Amino acids: CASSQLTYGGNTGELFF.

The chain links TRBV3-1 to TRBJ2-1; 11 bases line up with TRBD2. CDR3 length equals 16 residues. Germline-derived CDR1 and CDR2 are LGHDT and YNNKEL (reference sequence). The junction had 11 bases not matched to a gene; V was cut back by 4 bases and J by 9 bases. The chain's CDR3 is CASSPGLAGLGGEQFF. The CDR3 nucleotides read TGTGCCAGCAGCCCAGGACTAGCGGGCCTAGGGGGTGAGCAGTTCTTC.

The chain couples TRBV5-4 to TRBJ2-1; no definite D call. This CDR3 has 14 residues. Germline CDR1 SGHNT, CDR2 YYREEE (reference sequence). V lost 2 bases, J lost 4 bases, and 10 bases lay in between. CDR3 in amino acids: CASSFGVTYNEQFF. The CDR3 region has the DNA TGTGCCAGCAGCTTCGGAGTCACGTACAATGAGCAGTTCTTC.

This clonotype was found many times. The chain employs TRBV6-6 and TRBJ1-4, with 8 bases matching TRBD1. After removal of 2 bases from V and 8 bases from J, the junction contained 16 bases not matched to a gene. The CDR3 spans 18 residues. The germline CDR1 and CDR2 sequences are MNHNY and SVGAGI (reference sequence). This CDR3 reads CASSYLYLAGQDLEKLFF. The CDR3 DNA is TGTGCCAGCAGTTACCTTTACCTAGCGGGACAGGATTTAGAAAAACTGTTTTTT.

V and J are TRBV3-1 and TRBJ2-7; 11 bases are a match to TRBD2. After removal of 6 bases from V and 6 bases from J, the junction contained 1 base not matched to a gene. Germline V lookup: CDR1 LGHDT, CDR2 YNNKEL (reference sequence). CDR3 length: 12 residues. In DNA form, the CDR3 reads TGTGCCAGCAGTGGACTAGCGGGCGAGCAGTACTTC. This sequence encodes CASSGLAGEQYF.

The chain is built from TRBV4-3 and TRBJ2-3; possibly TRBD1 for D (6 bases). The CDR3 is made up of 16 amino acids. The germline V and J ends were trimmed by 3 bases and 11 bases, with 24 bases remaining between them. Germline lookup yields CDR1 LGHNA and CDR2 YSLEER. Here the CDR3 reads CASSHGQNVAGAGQYF. CDR3 coding DNA: TGCGCCAGCAGCCATGGACAGAACGTCGCCGGCGCGGGGCAGTATTTT.

The table lists this clonotype with a few counts. This chain joins TRBV5-6 and TRBJ2-4, with D maybe TRBD1 (5 bases). The CDR3 runs 14 residues. Between the trimmed V and J ends, which lost 2 bases and 7 bases, there was a span of 13 bases. Germline CDR1 SGHDT, CDR2 YYEEEE. The CDR3 loop is CASSFTGAGNIQYF. The CDR3 DNA is TGTGCCAGCAGCTTTACTGGGGCAGGGAACATTCAGTACTTC. The full variable domain, completed using reference TRBV5-6 and TRBJ2-4, is DAGVTQSPTHLIKTRGQQVTLRCSPKSGHDTVSWYQQALGQGPQFIFQYYEEEERQRGNFPDRFSGHQFPNYSSELNVNALLLGDSALYLCASSFTGAGNIQYFGAGTRLSVL.

This clonotype was found a few times. The CDR3 DNA sequence: TGCAGTGCTAGAGATTCGGCCAGGGGGCAAGATAATTCACCCCTCCACTTT. It yields the protein CSARDSARGQDNSPLHF. The V gene is TRBV20-1, the J gene TRBJ1-6; 8 nucleotides agree with TRBD1. From germline, CDR1 is DFQATT and CDR2 SNEGSKA (reference sequence). This CDR3 contains 17 residues. V lost 0 bases and J lost 5; bases outside the gene matches: 9.

V is TRBV4-2 and J is TRBJ2-3, with 14 bases aligning to TRBD2. CDR3 size: 18 residues. Germline V lookup: CDR1 LGHNA, CDR2 YNFKEQ. Trimming removed 5 bases from V and 0 bases from J; junction bases left unmatched: 7. CDR3 in amino acids: CASSFGTSGSWSTDTQYF. The CDR3 coding sequence is TGTGCCAGCAGCTTTGGGACTAGCGGGAGTTGGAGCACAGATACGCAGTATTTT.

V and J are TRBV19 and TRBJ2-7; 9 positions match TRBD1. CDR3 length: 14 amino acids. Germline V gene sequence: CDR1 LNHDA, CDR2 SQIVND (reference sequence). J lost 5 bases, V lost 1 base, and 3 bases had no gene match. This CDR3 is CASSIGQGGNEQYF. The CDR3 DNA is TGTGCCAGTAGTATAGGACAGGGGGGCAACGAGCAGTACTTC.

This clonotype appeared many times. The chain links TRBV9 to TRBJ1-2; maybe TRBD1 (6 bases). Germline V gives CDR1 SGDLS, CDR2 YYNGEE. Trimming stripped 0 bases from V and 5 bases from J, with 20 bases between. The CDR3 loop spans 17 amino acids. CDR3 sequence reads: CASSVDPTLGAGYGYTF. The CDR3 nucleotides read TGTGCCAGCAGCGTAGACCCGACATTGGGGGCAGGTTATGGCTACACCTTC.

This clonotype was seen a few times. V gene TRBV18 combines with J gene TRBJ1-5; D remains ambiguous. The CDR3 extends over 13 amino acids. V lost 6 bases to trimming and J lost 2 bases, with 8 bases between them. From germline, CDR1 is KGHSH and CDR2 LQKENI. The CDR3 loop reads CASSRWGNQPQHF. As DNA, the CDR3 is TGTGCCAGCTCTCGCTGGGGCAATCAGCCCCAGCATTTT.

The chain recombines TRBV5-1 with TRBJ2-1, with unresolved D. The CDR3 is made up of 15 amino acids. The V and J ends lost 2 bases and 6 bases respectively, with 15 bases between them. Germline CDR1 reads SGHRS; CDR2 reads YFSETQ. The CDR3 sequence: CASSLPDHWVNEQFF. CDR3 DNA sequence: TGCGCCAGCAGCTTACCGGACCATTGGGTCAATGAGCAGTTCTTC.

DNA for the CDR3: TGCGCCAGCAGCCAAGATACCAGCGGTAAAAACATTCAGTACTTC. Amino acid sequence: CASSQDTSGKNIQYF. The gene calls are TRBV4-1 and TRBJ2-4, with D possibly being TRBD2 (5 bases). The CDR3 sequence is 15 residues long. Between the trimmed V and J ends, which lost 0 bases and 4 bases, there was a span of 10 bases. From germline, CDR1 is MGHRA and CDR2 YSYEKL.

This clonotype has more than one count but fewer than ten. The chain carries TRBV7-2 and TRBJ2-7, with 9 nucleotides matching TRBD2. Germline values: CDR1 SGHTA, CDR2 FQGNSA. V was clipped by 4 bases and J by 4 bases; unmatched bases: 5. This CDR3 comprises 14 residues. CDR3 loop: CASSSRTSVYEQYF. Here the CDR3 DNA reads TGTGCCAGCAGCTCCAGGACTAGCGTGTACGAGCAGTACTTC.

The table lists this clonotype with a few counts. The V call is TRBV2, the J call TRBJ2-2, with a tentative D call TRBD2 (6 bases). CDR1 is SNHLY, CDR2 FYNNEI, per germline. Trimming left V 7 bases short and J 4 bases short, with 13 bases between. The CDR3 loop spans 14 amino acids. CDR3 nucleotides: TGTGCCAGCACATTTCAGGAGGGCACCGGGGAGCTGTTTTTT. Translated, it gives CASTFQEGTGELFF.

The chain recombines TRBV20-1 with TRBJ2-1; D is ambiguous. Germline assignment: CDR1 DFQATT and CDR2 SNEGSKA (reference sequence). CDR3 length: 11 amino acids. V dropped 0 bases and J dropped 7 bases, with 4 bases sitting between them. DNA for the CDR3: TGCAGTGCTAGAGATCGGAATGAGCAGTTCTTC. Translation gives CSARDRNEQFF.

This clonotype showed up just a few times. The chain is built from TRBV19 and TRBJ1-2; 8 nucleotides agree with TRBD1. The CDR3 is made up of 14 amino acids. CDR1 and CDR2 (germline): LNHDA, SQIVND (reference sequence). Trimming took 3 bases from V and 8 from J; bases not matched to a gene: 8. The CDR3 loop reads CASSIRTGSGGYTF. CDR3 coding DNA: TGTGCCAGTAGTATTCGGACAGGGAGCGGCGGCTACACCTTC.

This clonotype was counted only a few times. V usage is TRBV29-1 and J usage is TRBJ2-2; perhaps TRBD2 as D (5 bases). This CDR3 is built from 15 residues. The V and J ends lost 1 base and 1 base respectively, with 10 bases between them. Looked up from germline, CDR1 is SQVTM and CDR2 is ANQGSEA. The CDR3 reads CSVEGRAENTGELFF. DNA for the CDR3: TGCAGCGTTGAAGGTAGAGCGGAGAACACCGGGGAGCTGTTTTTT.

In its sample, this clonotype was seen a few times. V is TRBV3-1 and J is TRBJ1-1; D is unclear. The CDR3 is 13 amino acids. The germline V and J ends were trimmed by 4 bases and 5 bases, with 11 bases remaining between them. The germline V gene encodes CDR1 LGHDT and CDR2 YNNKEL (reference sequence). CDR3 protein: CASSPRRVTEAFF. The CDR3 nucleotides are TGTGCCAGCAGCCCCCGGAGGGTTACTGAAGCTTTCTTT.

This clonotype was counted ten times or more. The rearrangement uses TRBV15 and TRBJ2-2; 14 bases agree with TRBD2. The CDR3 is 19 amino acids. The germline V gene encodes CDR1 LNHNV and CDR2 YYDKDF (reference sequence). Trimming took 7 bases from V and 5 from J; bases not matched to a gene: 15. The CDR3 bases are TGTGCCACCATCGCTGCTTCGTCCGGACTAGCGGGAGGAACCGGGGAGCTGTTTTTT. Translation: CATIAASSGLAGGTGELFF.

This clonotype was recorded many times. The rearrangement links TRBV20-1 to TRBJ2-5; D remains ambiguous. The V end was cut by 3 bases, the J end by 4 bases, with 15 bases between. The CDR3 spans 14 residues. Germline assignment: CDR1 DFQATT and CDR2 SNEGSKA (reference sequence). The CDR3: CSASSRVGVETQYF. The CDR3, as DNA: TGCAGTGCTAGCTCCCGAGTTGGGGTAGAGACCCAGTACTTC.

This clonotype was observed a handful of times. The rearrangement joins TRBV11-2 to TRBJ2-3; D is tentatively TRBD1 or TRBD2 (5 bases each). Trimming cost V 4 bases and J 0 bases, with 11 bases left between them. This CDR3 is built from 15 residues. Germline CDR1 and CDR2: SGHAT and FQNNGV. CDR3 amino acids: CASSSPGPSTDTQYF. The CDR3, as DNA: TGTGCCAGCAGCTCCCCGGGGCCCAGCACAGATACGCAGTATTTT.

This clonotype has just a few counts. The chain recombines TRBV12-3 or TRBV12-4 with TRBJ1-1; D gene unclear. The CDR3 runs to 15 residues. V was trimmed by 3 bases and J by 1 base, leaving 12 bases between them. CDR3 protein: CASSLLVLENTEAFF. In DNA form, the CDR3 reads TGTGCCAGCAGTTTGCTCGTCCTAGAGAACACTGAAGCTTTCTTT.

This clonotype has only a few counts. This sequence joins TRBV3-1 and TRBJ2-7, with D perhaps given as TRBD1 or TRBD2 (5 bases each). CDR1 LGHDT and CDR2 YNNKEL come from the germline V gene (reference sequence). V lost 1 base, J lost 2 bases, and 9 bases lay in between. This CDR3 has 14 residues. The CDR3 reads CASSQVRGPYEQYF. Here the CDR3 DNA reads TGTGCCAGCAGCCAAGTACGGGGACCCTACGAGCAGTACTTC.